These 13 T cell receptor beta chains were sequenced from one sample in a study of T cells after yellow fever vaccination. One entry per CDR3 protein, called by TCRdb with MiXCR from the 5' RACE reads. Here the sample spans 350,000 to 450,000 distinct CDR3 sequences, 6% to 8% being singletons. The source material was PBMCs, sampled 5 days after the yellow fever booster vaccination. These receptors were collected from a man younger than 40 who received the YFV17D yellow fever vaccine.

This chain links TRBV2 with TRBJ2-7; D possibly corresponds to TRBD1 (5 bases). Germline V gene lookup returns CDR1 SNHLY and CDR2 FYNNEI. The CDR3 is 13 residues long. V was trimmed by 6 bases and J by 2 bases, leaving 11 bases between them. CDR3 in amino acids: CASRQVTTYEQYF. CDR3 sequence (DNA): TGTGCCAGCAGACAGGTAACTACCTACGAGCAGTACTTC.

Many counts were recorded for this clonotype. In DNA, the CDR3 is TGTGCCAGCAGTCCCCCGGGCCGACATGAAAAACTGTTTTTT. This codes for CASSPPGRHEKLFF. J is TRBJ1-4 and V is TRBV28; D call uncertain. The CDR3 has 14 residues. V was cut by 5 bases and J by 6 bases, with 13 bases left in between. The germline gives CDR1 MDHEN, CDR2 SYDVKM. Drawing the rest from reference TRBV28 and TRBJ1-4, the complete variable domain is DVKVTQSSRYLVKRTGEKVFLECVQDMDHENMFWYRQDPGLGLRLIYFSYDVKMKEKGDIPEGYSVSREKKERFSLILESASTNQTSMYLCASSPPGRHEKLFFGSGTQLSVL.

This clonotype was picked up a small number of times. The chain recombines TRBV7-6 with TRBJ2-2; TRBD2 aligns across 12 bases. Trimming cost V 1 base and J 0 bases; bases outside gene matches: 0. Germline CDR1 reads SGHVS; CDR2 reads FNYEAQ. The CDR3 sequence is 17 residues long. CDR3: CASSLGTSGTNTGELFF. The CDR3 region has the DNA TGTGCCAGCAGCTTAGGGACTAGCGGGACGAACACCGGGGAGCTGTTTTTT.

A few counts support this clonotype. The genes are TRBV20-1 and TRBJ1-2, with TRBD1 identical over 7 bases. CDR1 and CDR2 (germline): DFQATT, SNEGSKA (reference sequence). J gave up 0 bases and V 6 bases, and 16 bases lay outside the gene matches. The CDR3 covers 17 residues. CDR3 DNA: TGCAGTGCCCCCACTTGGACAGGAGGGTTTGCTAACTATGGCTACACCTTC. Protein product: CSAPTWTGGFANYGYTF.

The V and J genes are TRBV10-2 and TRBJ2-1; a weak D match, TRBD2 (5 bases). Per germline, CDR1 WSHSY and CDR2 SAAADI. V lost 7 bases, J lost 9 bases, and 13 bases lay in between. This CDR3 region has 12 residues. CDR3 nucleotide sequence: TGCGCCAGCAATTTACTAGACGGTGAGCAGTTCTTC. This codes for CASNLLDGEQFF.

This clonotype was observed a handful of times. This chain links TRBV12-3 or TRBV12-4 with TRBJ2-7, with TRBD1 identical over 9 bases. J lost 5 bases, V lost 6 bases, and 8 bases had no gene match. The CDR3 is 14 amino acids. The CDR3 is CASSLQGAKNEQYF. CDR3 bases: TGTGCCAGCAGCTTACAGGGGGCGAAGAACGAGCAGTACTTC.

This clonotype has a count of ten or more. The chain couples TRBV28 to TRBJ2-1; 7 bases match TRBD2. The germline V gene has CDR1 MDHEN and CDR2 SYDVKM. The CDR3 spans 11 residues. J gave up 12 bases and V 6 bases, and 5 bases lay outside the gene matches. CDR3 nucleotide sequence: TGTGCCAGCAGCCCAACGGGGGGGCAGTTCTTC. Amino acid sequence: CASSPTGGQFF.

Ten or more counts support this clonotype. CDR3 bases: TGTGCCAGCAGAAGTGGGACAGCGAACACCGGGGAGCTGTTTTTT. Its protein is CASRSGTANTGELFF. The V gene is TRBV12-3 or TRBV12-4, the J gene TRBJ2-2, with 7 bases matching TRBD1. The V gene end was trimmed by 6 bases and the J gene end by 0 bases; junction bases not matched to a gene: 4. CDR3 size: 15 residues.

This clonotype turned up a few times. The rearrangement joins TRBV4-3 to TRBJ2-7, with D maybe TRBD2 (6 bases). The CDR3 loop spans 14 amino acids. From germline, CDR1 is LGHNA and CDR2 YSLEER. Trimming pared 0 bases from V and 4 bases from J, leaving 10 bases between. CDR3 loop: CASSQDLGGYEQYF. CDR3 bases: TGCGCCAGCAGCCAAGATCTGGGGGGTTACGAGCAGTACTTC.

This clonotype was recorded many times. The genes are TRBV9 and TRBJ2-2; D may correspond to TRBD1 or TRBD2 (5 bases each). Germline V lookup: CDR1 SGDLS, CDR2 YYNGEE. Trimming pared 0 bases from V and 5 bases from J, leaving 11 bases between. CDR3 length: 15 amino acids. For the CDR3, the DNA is TGTGCCAGCAGCGTAGGAGGGGTTAGGACCGGGGAGCTGTTTTTT. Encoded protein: CASSVGGVRTGELFF.

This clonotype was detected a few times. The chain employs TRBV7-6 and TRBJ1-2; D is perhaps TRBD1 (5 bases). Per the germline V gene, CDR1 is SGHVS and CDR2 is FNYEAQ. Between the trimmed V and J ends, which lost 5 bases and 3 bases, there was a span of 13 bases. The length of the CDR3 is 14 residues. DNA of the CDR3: TGTGCCAGCAGCGAGGGACCGGGCGACTATGGCTACACCTTC. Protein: CASSEGPGDYGYTF. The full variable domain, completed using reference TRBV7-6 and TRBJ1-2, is GAGVSQSPRYKVTKRGQDVALRCDPISGHVSLYWYRQALGQGPEFLTYFNYEAQQDKSGLPNDRFSAERPEGSISTLTIQRTEQRDSAMYRCASSEGPGDYGYTFGSGTRLTVV.

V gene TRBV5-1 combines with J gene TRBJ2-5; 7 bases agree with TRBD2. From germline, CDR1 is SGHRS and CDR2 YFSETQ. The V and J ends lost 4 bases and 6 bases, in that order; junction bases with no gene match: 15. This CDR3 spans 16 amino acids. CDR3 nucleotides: TGCGCCAGCAGCGGGTCGGGGAGCGGGATAAGAAAGACCCAGTACTTC. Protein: CASSGSGSGIRKTQYF.

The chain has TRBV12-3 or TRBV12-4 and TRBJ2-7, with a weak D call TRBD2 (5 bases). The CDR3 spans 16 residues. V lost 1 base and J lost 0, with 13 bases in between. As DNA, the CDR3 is TGTGCCAGCAGTTTAGGAGATAGCGCGACCTCCTACGAGCAGTACTTC. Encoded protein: CASSLGDSATSYEQYF.